Given below is one TCR beta chain in context. CDR1 and CDR2 from the germline V gene are SGHVS and FQNEAQ. V was cut by 5 bases and J by 2 bases, with 5 bases left in between. The CDR3 is made up of 12 amino acids. TCRdb keeps only in-frame clones here, not all; method: immunoSEQ multiplex PCR. The sample lists 15,000 to 25,000 clones, around 84% occurring once. This specimen comes from a study of OX40 agonist ivuxolimab in advanced cancers. About the study: Eligibility rules accepted prior anti-PD-1, anti-PD-L1 or anti-CTLA-4 therapy, and around 40% had some.

The chain joins TRBV7-8 to TRBJ2-3; D remains unclear. This TCR came from an adult with an advanced solid tumor such as melanoma, head and neck, liver or kidney cancer. This material consisted of CD4+ or CD8+ T cells sorted from blood, taken in a trial of the OX40 agonist ivuxolimab. CDR3 sequence reads: CASSRNTDTQYF. The CDR3 DNA reads TGTGCCAGCAGCCGCAACACAGATACGCAGTATTTT.